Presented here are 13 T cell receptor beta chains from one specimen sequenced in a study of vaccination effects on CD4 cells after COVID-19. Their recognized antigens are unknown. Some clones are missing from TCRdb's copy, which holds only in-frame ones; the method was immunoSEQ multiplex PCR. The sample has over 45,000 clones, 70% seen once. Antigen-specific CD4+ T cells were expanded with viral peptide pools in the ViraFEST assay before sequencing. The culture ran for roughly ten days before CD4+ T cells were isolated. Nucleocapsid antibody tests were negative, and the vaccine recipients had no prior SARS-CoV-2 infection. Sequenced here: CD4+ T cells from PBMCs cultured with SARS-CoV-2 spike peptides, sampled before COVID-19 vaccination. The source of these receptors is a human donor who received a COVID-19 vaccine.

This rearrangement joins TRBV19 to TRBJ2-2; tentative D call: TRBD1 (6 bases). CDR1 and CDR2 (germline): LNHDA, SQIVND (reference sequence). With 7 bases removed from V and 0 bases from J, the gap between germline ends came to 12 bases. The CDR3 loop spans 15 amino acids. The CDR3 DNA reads TGTGCCAGTACTCCCCGGGACACGAACACCGGGGAGCTGTTTTTT. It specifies CASTPRDTNTGELFF.

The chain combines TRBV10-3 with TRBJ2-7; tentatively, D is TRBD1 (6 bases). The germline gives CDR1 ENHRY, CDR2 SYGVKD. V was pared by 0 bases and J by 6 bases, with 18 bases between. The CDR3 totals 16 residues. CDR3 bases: TGTGCCATCAGTGAGTCGAACCCCCCGGACAGCGGCGAGCAGTACTTC. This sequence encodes CAISESNPPDSGEQYF.

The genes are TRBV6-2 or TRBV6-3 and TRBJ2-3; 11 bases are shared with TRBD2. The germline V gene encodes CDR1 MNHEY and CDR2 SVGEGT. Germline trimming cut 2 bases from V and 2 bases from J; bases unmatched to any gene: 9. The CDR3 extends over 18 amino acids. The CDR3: CASSYPTSGGILTDTQYF. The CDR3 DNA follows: TGTGCCAGCAGTTACCCTACTAGCGGGGGAATTCTCACAGATACGCAGTATTTT.

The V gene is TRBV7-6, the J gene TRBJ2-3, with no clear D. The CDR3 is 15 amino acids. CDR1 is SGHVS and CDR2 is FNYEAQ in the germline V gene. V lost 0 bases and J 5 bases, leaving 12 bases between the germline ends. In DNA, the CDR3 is TGTGCCAGCAGCTTAGCCGGACCATCTGGAGATACGCAGTATTTT. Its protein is CASSLAGPSGDTQYF. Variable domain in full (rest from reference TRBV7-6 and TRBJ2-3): GAGVSQSPRYKVTKRGQDVALRCDPISGHVSLYWYRQALGQGPEFLTYFNYEAQQDKSGLPNDRFSAERPEGSISTLTIQRTEQRDSAMYRCASSLAGPSGDTQYFGPGTRLTVL.

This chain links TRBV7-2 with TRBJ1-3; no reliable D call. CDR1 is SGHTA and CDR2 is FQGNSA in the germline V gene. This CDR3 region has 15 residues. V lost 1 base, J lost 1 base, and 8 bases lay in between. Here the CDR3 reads CASSLVSGSGNTIYF. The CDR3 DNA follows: TGTGCCAGCAGCTTAGTTAGCGGGTCTGGAAACACCATATATTTT.

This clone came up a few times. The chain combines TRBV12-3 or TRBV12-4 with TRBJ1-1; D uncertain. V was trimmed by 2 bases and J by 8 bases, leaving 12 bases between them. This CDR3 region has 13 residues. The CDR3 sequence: CASSLSSRREAFF. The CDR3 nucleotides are TGTGCCAGCAGTTTAAGTTCTAGGAGGGAAGCTTTCTTT.

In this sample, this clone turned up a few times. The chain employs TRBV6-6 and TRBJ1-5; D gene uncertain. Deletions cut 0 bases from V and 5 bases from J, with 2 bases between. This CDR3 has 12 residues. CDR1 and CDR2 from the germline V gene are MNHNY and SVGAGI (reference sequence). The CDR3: CASSYSDQPQHF. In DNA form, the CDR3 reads TGTGCCAGCAGTTACTCAGATCAGCCCCAGCATTTT.

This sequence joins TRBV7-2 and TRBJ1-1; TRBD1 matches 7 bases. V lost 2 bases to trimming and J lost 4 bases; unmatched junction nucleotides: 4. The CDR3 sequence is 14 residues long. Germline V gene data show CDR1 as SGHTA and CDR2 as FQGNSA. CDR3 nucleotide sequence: TGTGCCAGCAGCTTAAACAGGGGAGGCACTGAAGCTTTCTTT. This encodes CASSLNRGGTEAFF.

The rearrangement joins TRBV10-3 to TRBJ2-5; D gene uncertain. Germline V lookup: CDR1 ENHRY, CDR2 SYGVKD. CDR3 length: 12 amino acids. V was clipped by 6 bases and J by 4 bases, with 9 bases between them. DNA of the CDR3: TGTGCCATCAGGAAGACGGGAGAGACCCAGTACTTC. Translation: CAIRKTGETQYF.

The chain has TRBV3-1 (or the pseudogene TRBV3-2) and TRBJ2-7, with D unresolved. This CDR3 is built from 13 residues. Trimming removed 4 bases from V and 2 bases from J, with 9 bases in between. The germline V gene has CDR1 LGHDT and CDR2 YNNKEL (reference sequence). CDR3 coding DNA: TGTGCCAGCAGCCCATCCTTAACCTACGAGCAGTACTTC. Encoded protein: CASSPSLTYEQYF.

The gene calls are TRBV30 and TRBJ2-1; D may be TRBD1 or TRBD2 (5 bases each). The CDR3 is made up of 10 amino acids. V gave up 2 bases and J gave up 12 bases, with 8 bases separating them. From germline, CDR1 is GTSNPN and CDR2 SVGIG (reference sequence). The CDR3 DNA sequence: TGTGCCTGGAGTACCGGGGCGCAGTTCTTC. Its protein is CAWSTGAQFF.

The CDR3 region is CASSQNPAGSTDTQYF. CDR3 sequence (DNA): TGTGCCAGCAGCCAAAATCCAGCGGGGAGCACAGATACGCAGTATTTT. V is TRBV3-1 (or the pseudogene TRBV3-2) and J is TRBJ2-3; 7 bases are shared with TRBD2. The V gene's germline CDR1 is LGHDT and CDR2 YNNKEL (reference sequence). The CDR3 is made up of 16 amino acids. V shed 2 bases, J shed 0 bases, and the junction held 5 bases outside the gene matches.

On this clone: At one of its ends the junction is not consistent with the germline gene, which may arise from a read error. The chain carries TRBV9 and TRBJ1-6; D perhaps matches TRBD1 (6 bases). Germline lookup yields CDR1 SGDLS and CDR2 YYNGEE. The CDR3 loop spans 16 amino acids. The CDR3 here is CASSVGQAQNKSPLHF. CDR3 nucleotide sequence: TGTGCCAGCAGCGTAGGACAGGCTCAGAATAAATCACCCCTCCACTTT.